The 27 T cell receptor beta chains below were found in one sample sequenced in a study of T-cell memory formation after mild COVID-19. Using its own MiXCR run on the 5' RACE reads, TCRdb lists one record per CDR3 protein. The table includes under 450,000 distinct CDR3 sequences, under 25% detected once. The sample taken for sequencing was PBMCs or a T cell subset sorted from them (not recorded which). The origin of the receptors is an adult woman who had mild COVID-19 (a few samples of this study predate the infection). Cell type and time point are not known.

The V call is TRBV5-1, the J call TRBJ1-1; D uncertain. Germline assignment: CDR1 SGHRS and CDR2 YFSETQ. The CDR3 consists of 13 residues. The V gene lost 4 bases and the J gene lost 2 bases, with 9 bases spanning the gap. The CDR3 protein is CASSKTINTEAFF. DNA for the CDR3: TGCGCCAGCAGCAAAACGATTAACACTGAAGCTTTCTTT.

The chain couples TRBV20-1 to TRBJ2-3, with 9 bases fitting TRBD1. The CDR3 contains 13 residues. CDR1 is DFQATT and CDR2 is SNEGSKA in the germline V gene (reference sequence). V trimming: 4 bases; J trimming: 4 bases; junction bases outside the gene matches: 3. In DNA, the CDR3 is TGCAGTGCTATTACAGGGGGCTCAGATACGCAGTATTTT. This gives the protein CSAITGGSDTQYF.

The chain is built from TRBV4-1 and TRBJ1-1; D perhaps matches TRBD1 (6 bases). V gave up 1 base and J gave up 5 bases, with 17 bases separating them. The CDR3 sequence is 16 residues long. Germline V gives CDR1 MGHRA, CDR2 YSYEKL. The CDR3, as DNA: TGCGCCAGCAGCCAAGCCCCTGGACAGTTATTGACTGAAGCTTTCTTT. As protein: CASSQAPGQLLTEAFF.

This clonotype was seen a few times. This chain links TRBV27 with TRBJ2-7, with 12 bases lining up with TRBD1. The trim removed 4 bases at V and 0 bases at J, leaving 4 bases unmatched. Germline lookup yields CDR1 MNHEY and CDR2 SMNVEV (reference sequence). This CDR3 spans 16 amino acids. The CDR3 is CASSYSGQGASYEQYF. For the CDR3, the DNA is TGTGCCAGCAGTTACTCGGGACAGGGGGCCTCCTACGAGCAGTACTTC.

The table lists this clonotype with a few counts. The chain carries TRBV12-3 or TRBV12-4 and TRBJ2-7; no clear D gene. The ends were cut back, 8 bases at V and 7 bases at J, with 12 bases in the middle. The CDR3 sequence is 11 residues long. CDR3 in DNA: TGTGCCAGCGGAAGCTACGATGAGCAGTACTTC. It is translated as CASGSYDEQYF.

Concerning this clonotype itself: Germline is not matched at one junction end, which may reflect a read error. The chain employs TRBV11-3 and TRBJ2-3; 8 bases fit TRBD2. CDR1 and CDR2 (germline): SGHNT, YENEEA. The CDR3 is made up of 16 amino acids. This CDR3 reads CASSLGVWTSKDTQYF. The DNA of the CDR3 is TGTGCCAGCAGCTTAGGTGTATGGACTAGCAAAGATACGCAGTATTTT.

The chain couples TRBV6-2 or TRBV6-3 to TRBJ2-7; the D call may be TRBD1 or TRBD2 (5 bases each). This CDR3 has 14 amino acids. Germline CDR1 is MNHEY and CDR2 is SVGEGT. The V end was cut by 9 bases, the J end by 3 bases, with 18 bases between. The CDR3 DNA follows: TGTGCCAGTTCAAACGAGGGGTTTCTCTACGAGCAGTACTTC. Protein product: CASSNEGFLYEQYF.

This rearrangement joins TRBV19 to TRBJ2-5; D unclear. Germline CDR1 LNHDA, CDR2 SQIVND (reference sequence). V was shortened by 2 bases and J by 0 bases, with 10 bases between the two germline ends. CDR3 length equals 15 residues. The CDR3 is CASSIRVGYQETQYF. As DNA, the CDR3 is TGTGCCAGTAGTATACGGGTAGGCTACCAAGAGACCCAGTACTTC.

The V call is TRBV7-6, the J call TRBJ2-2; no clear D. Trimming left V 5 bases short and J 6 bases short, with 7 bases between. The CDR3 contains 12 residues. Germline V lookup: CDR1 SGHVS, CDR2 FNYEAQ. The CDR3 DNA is TGTGCCAGCAGCAATGGGTCCGGGGAGCTGTTTTTT. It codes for CASSNGSGELFF.

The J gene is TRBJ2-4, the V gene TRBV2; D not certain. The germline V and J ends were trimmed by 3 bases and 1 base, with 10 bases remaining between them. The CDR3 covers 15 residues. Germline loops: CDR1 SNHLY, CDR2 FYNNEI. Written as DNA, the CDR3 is TGTGCCAGCAGTGAGGGTCCTGGGGCCAAAAACATTCAGTACTTC. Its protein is CASSEGPGAKNIQYF.

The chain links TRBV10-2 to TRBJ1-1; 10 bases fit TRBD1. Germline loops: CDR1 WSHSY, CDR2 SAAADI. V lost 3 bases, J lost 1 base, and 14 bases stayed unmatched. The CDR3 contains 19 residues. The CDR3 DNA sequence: TGCGCCAGCAGTGACATACCGGGACAGGGGTACGTTGGGAACACTGAAGCTTTCTTT. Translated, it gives CASSDIPGQGYVGNTEAFF.

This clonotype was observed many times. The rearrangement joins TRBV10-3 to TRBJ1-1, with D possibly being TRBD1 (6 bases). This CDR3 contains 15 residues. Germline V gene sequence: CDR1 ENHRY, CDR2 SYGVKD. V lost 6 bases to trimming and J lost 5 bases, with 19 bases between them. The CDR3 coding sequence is TGTGCCATCAGGTACGAGGCAGGGACAACAACTGAAGCTTTCTTT. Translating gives CAIRYEAGTTTEAFF.

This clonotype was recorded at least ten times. CDR3 amino acids: CASSQSGINTQYF. In DNA form, the CDR3 reads TGTGCCAGCAGCCAATCGGGGATTAATACGCAGTATTTT. This sequence joins TRBV3-1 and TRBJ2-3, with D possibly TRBD2 on 5 matching bases. Trimming cost V 2 bases and J 7 bases, with 10 bases left between them. The CDR3 runs 13 residues. The germline CDR1 and CDR2 sequences are LGHDT and YNNKEL (reference sequence).

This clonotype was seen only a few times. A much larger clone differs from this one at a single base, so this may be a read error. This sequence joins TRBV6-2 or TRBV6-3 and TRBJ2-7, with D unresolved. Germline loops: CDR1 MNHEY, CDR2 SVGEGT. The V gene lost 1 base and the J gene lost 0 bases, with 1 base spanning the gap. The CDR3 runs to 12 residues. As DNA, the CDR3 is TGTGCCAGCAGTTACTTCTCCTACGAGCAGTACTTC. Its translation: CASSYFSYEQYF.

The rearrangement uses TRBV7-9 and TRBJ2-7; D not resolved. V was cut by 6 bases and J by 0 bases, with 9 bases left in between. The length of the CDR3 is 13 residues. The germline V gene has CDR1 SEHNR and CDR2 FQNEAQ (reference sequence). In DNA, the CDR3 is TGTGCCAGCAGTCGACCGTCCTCCTACGAGCAGTACTTC. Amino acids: CASSRPSSYEQYF.

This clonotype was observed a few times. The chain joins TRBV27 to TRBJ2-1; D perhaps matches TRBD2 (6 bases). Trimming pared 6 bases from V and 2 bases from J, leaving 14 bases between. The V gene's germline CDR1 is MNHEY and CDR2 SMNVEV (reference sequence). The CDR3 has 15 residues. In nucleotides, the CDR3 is TGTGCCAGCAGCCTACTAGCCCGGACCTACAATGAGCAGTTCTTC. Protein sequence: CASSLLARTYNEQFF.

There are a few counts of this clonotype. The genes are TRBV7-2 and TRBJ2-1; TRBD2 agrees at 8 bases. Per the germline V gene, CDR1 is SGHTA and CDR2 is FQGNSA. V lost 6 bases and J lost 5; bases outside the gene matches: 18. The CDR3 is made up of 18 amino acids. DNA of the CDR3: TGTGCCAGCAGTTGGCGGGGTAGCGGGAATAGTTCTAACAATGAGCAGTTCTTC. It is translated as CASSWRGSGNSSNNEQFF.

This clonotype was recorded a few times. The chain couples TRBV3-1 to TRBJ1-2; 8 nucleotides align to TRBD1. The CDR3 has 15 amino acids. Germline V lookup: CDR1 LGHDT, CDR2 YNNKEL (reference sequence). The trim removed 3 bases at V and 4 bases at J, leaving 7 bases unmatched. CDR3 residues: CASSQNTGGFYGYTF. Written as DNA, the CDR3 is TGTGCCAGCAGCCAGAACACAGGGGGTTTCTATGGCTACACCTTC.

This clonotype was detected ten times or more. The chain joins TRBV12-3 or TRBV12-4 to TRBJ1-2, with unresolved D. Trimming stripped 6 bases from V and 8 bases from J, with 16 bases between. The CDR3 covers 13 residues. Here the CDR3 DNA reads TGTGCCAGCAGCCACGGACTGTTAAGCGGCTACACCTTC. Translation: CASSHGLLSGYTF.

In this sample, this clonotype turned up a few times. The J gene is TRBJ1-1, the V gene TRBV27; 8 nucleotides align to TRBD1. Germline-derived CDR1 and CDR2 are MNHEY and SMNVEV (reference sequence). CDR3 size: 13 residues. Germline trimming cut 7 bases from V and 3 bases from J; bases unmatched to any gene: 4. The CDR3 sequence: CASMTGVDTEAFF. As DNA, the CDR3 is TGTGCCAGCATGACAGGGGTCGACACTGAAGCTTTCTTT.

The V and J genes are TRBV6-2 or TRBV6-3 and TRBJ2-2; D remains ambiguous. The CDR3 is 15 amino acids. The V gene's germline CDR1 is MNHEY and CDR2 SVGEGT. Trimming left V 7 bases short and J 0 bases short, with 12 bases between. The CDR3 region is CASTKTEANTGELFF. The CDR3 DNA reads TGTGCCAGCACCAAGACGGAAGCGAACACCGGGGAGCTGTTTTTT.

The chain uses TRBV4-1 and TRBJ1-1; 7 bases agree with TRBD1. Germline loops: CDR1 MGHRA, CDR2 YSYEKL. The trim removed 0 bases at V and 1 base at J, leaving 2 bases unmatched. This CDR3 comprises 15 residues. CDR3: CASSQETGQNTEAFF. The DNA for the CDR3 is TGCGCCAGCAGCCAAGAGACAGGGCAGAACACTGAAGCTTTCTTT.

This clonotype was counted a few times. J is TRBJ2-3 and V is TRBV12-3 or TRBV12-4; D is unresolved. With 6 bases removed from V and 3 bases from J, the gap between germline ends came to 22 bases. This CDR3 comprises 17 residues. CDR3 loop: CASSPSRGEVGTDTQYF. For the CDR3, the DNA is TGTGCCAGCAGCCCCTCGCGTGGAGAGGTGGGAACAGATACGCAGTATTTT.

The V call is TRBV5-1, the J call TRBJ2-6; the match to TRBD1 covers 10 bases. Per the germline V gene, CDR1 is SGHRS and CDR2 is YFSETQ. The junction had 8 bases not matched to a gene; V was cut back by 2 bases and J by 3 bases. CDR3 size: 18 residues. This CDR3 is CASSFMTGGSGGANVLTF. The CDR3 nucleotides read TGCGCCAGCAGCTTCATGACAGGGGGCAGTGGTGGGGCCAACGTCCTGACTTTC.

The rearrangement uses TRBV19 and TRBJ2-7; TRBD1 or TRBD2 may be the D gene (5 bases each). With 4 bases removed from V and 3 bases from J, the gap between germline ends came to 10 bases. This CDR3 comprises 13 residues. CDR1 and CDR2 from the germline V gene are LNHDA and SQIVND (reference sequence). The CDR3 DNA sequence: TGTGCCAGTAGTAAAGGGGACCTCTACGAGCAGTACTTC. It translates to CASSKGDLYEQYF.

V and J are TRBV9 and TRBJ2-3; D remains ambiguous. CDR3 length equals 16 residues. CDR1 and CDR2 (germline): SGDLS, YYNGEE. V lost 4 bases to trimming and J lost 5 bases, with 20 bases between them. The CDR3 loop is CASSPRLGGDVDTQYF. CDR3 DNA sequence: TGTGCCAGCAGCCCCCGACTGGGTGGGGATGTAGATACGCAGTATTTT.

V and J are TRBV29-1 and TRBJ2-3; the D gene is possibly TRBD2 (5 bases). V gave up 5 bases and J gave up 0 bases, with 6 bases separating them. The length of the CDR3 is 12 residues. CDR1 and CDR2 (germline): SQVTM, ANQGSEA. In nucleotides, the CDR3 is TGCAGCGTTAGAGGGAGCACAGATACGCAGTATTTT. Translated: CSVRGSTDTQYF.